Included here is one TCR beta chain sequence, with context. It was with unique molecular identifiers that the TCRbeta library was prepared. TCRdb itself ran the PCR reads through MiXCR, one entry per CDR3 protein. Among 450,000 to 600,000 distinct CDR3 sequences listed, 18% were seen once. Germline V gives CDR1 MGHRA, CDR2 YSYEKL. CDR3 length: 16 amino acids. The V segment lost 4 bases and the J segment 0 bases; nucleotides outside the gene matches: 7. These data belong to a study of T-cell reconstitution after alpha-beta-depleted transplantation in children. The chain has TRBV4-1 and TRBJ2-7; TRBD2 matches at 9 bases. The sequences come from PBMCs from the stem cell graft donor, collected from the stem cell graft. The receptor was derived from a human donor who donated a stem cell graft to a child with acute lymphoblastic leukemia. CDR3 sequence: CASSLVAGDLSYEQYF. In DNA, the CDR3 is TGCGCCAGCAGCCTGGTAGCGGGAGACCTCTCCTACGAGCAGTACTTC.